These 20 T cell receptor beta chains share one sample of origin, sequenced in a study of CD8 T cells in ankylosing spondylitis. TCRdb re-called the 5' RACE reads through MiXCR, storing one row per CDR3 protein. The profile shows approximately 42,000 distinct CDR3 sequences, 3.5% to 4% of them singletons. Material: blood, either unsorted or a sorted T cell fraction (not recorded which). These receptors were obtained from a female donor with ankylosing spondylitis or in good health (not recorded which).

At least ten counts were recorded for this clonotype. The chain carries TRBV9 and TRBJ1-1; 7 bases map to TRBD1. The ends lost 5 bases at V and 4 bases at J; junction bases unmatched: 5. This CDR3 is built from 13 residues. From germline, CDR1 is SGDLS and CDR2 YYNGEE. The CDR3, as DNA: TGTGCCAGCAGTACAGGGGAAGTCACTGAAGCTTTCTTT. The encoded protein is CASSTGEVTEAFF.

The sample holds many counts of this clonotype. The chain recombines TRBV9 with TRBJ2-5; D not certain. Per germline, CDR1 SGDLS and CDR2 YYNGEE. V dropped 2 bases and J dropped 2 bases, with 13 bases sitting between them. The CDR3 spans 15 residues. This CDR3 is CASSVRPLPQETQYF. The CDR3 DNA is TGTGCCAGCAGCGTGAGACCCTTACCGCAAGAGACCCAGTACTTC. The entire variable domain, with the rest obtained from reference TRBV9 and TRBJ2-5, is as follows: DSGVTQTPKHLITATGQRVTLRCSPRSGDLSVYWYQQSLDQGLQFLIQYYNGEERAKGNILERFSAQQFPDLHSELNLSSLELGDSALYFCASSVRPLPQETQYFGPGTRLLVL.

Many counts were recorded for this clonotype. The chain links TRBV9 to TRBJ2-7; 8 bases are a match to TRBD2. CDR1 and CDR2 (germline): SGDLS, YYNGEE. The CDR3 contains 15 residues. Trimming took 4 bases from V and 3 from J; bases not matched to a gene: 9. CDR3 sequence reads: CASSQMERGSYEQYF. Here the CDR3 DNA reads TGTGCCAGCAGCCAGATGGAGCGGGGGAGCTACGAGCAGTACTTC.

This clonotype was counted at least ten times. This sequence joins TRBV9 and TRBJ2-5; no clear D gene. The CDR3 is 14 amino acids. Trimming removed 3 bases at V and 5 bases at J, with 14 bases between. Germline V lookup: CDR1 SGDLS, CDR2 YYNGEE. The CDR3 nucleotides read TGTGCCAGCAGCGGAACTGATGTGTGGGAGACCCAGTACTTC. This gives the protein CASSGTDVWETQYF.

At least ten counts were recorded for this clonotype. The gene calls are TRBV9 and TRBJ2-1; D perhaps matches TRBD1 (6 bases). The CDR3 extends over 15 amino acids. Germline V gives CDR1 SGDLS, CDR2 YYNGEE. With 1 base removed from V and 5 bases from J, the gap between germline ends came to 13 bases. The CDR3 bases are TGTGCCAGCAGCGTATCGGTCAGGGGCGACAATGAGCAGTTCTTC. It yields the protein CASSVSVRGDNEQFF.

This clonotype was counted many times. This chain connects TRBV9 to TRBJ1-3; D gene uncertain. From germline, CDR1 is SGDLS and CDR2 YYNGEE. This CDR3 region has 17 residues. The ends were cut back, 3 bases at V and 4 bases at J, with 20 bases in the middle. In DNA, the CDR3 is TGTGCCAGCAGCGATCCCCACACGGCTGGAGAGGGAAACACCATATATTTT. Translating gives CASSDPHTAGEGNTIYF.

This clonotype showed up many times. The chain uses TRBV9 and TRBJ2-3; perhaps TRBD2 as D (6 bases). Trimming left V 4 bases short and J 1 base short, with 13 bases between. Germline V gives CDR1 SGDLS, CDR2 YYNGEE. The CDR3 is made up of 15 amino acids. In DNA, the CDR3 is TGTGCCAGCAGCCGTCGGGGGTCGGGCACAGATACGCAGTATTTT. Its protein product is CASSRRGSGTDTQYF.

This clonotype was counted at least ten times. The V call is TRBV9, the J call TRBJ1-4, with D unclear. V was clipped by 4 bases and J by 4 bases, with 11 bases between them. CDR3 length: 14 residues. CDR1 and CDR2 from the germline V gene are SGDLS and YYNGEE. The CDR3 DNA follows: TGTGCCAGCAGCATGACTGTGGATAATGAAAAACTGTTTTTT. Amino acid sequence: CASSMTVDNEKLFF.

Ten or more counts support this clonotype. In nucleotides, the CDR3 is TGTGCCAGCAGCCTCCTGCTGGGGGATATCGACAATGAGCAGTTCTTC. Encoded protein: CASSLLLGDIDNEQFF. This rearrangement joins TRBV9 to TRBJ2-1, with D perhaps TRBD1 or TRBD2 (5 bases each). The CDR3 is 16 amino acids. Germline V gene lookup returns CDR1 SGDLS and CDR2 YYNGEE. V was trimmed by 4 bases and J by 5 bases, leaving 19 bases between them.

This clonotype was observed at least ten times. V usage is TRBV9 and J usage is TRBJ2-1, with D perhaps being TRBD1 or TRBD2 (5 bases each). This CDR3 has 15 amino acids. CDR1 and CDR2 (germline): SGDLS, YYNGEE. V lost 4 bases to trimming and J lost 9 bases, with 20 bases between them. The CDR3 protein is CASSPLELLGGEQFF. CDR3 DNA: TGTGCCAGCAGCCCGCTCGAGCTTCTTGGGGGTGAGCAGTTCTTC.

This clonotype was detected ten times or more. The V gene is TRBV9, the J gene TRBJ2-1, with TRBD1 matching over 9 bases. The CDR3 covers 15 residues. In germline, CDR1 is SGDLS, CDR2 YYNGEE. Trimming removed 2 bases from V and 4 bases from J; junction bases left unmatched: 4. The CDR3 spells CASSVGQGTYNEQFF. The CDR3 coding sequence is TGTGCCAGCAGCGTTGGACAGGGGACTTACAATGAGCAGTTCTTC.

This clonotype was seen at least ten times. The chain couples TRBV9 to TRBJ1-2, with 7 bases aligning to TRBD1. This CDR3 spans 15 amino acids. Germline V gives CDR1 SGDLS, CDR2 YYNGEE. V lost 0 bases and J lost 3; bases outside the gene matches: 5. CDR3 DNA sequence: TGTGCCAGCAGCGTAGTAACAGGGGAGGACTATGGCTACACCTTC. Its translation: CASSVVTGEDYGYTF.

At least ten counts were recorded for this clonotype. The V and J genes are TRBV9 and TRBJ2-1; 16 nucleotides agree with TRBD2. Germline-derived CDR1 and CDR2 are SGDLS and YYNGEE. V dropped 2 bases and J dropped 4; count of bases not matched to a gene: 6. This CDR3 region has 18 residues. For the CDR3, the DNA is TGTGCCAGCAGCGTGATAGGGACTAGCGGGGGGGCGTACAATGAGCAGTTCTTC. Translating gives CASSVIGTSGGAYNEQFF.

This clonotype has a count of ten or more. The chain recombines TRBV9 with TRBJ1-5; 7 bases are a match to TRBD1. The germline V gene has CDR1 SGDLS and CDR2 YYNGEE. V was clipped by 4 bases and J by 4 bases; unmatched bases: 2. This CDR3 is 13 amino acids long. CDR3 sequence: CASSPGQNQPQHF. In DNA form, the CDR3 reads TGTGCCAGCAGCCCGGGACAGAATCAGCCCCAGCATTTT.

This clonotype was detected many times. The chain carries TRBV9 and TRBJ1-2; 8 positions match TRBD1. The CDR3 totals 14 residues. V lost 0 bases, J lost 6 bases, and 4 bases stayed unmatched. Germline CDR1 and CDR2: SGDLS and YYNGEE. CDR3 loop: CASSVEQGVDGYTF. CDR3 bases: TGTGCCAGCAGCGTAGAACAGGGGGTCGATGGCTACACCTTC.

This clonotype was picked up many times. The chain recombines TRBV9 with TRBJ1-2; D possibly corresponds to TRBD1 (6 bases). The CDR3 is 16 amino acids. Trimming shortened V by 0 bases and J by 4 bases, and 16 bases separated the two germline ends. Germline V CDR1 and CDR2: SGDLS, YYNGEE. The DNA of the CDR3 is TGTGCCAGCAGCGTAGTCCCCGGCGGAGGGGGCTATGGCTACACCTTC. It is translated as CASSVVPGGGGYGYTF.

This clonotype was seen a few times. The chain couples TRBV9 to TRBJ2-4; tentative D call: TRBD2 (7 bases). From germline, CDR1 is SGDLS and CDR2 YYNGEE. The CDR3 spans 13 residues. Trimming pared 7 bases from V and 2 bases from J, leaving 10 bases between. The CDR3 loop is CASEGGSKNIQYF. CDR3 sequence (DNA): TGTGCCAGCGAGGGGGGGTCCAAAAACATTCAGTACTTC.

This clonotype was recorded many times. This chain uses TRBV9 with TRBJ1-3; D is possibly TRBD1 (5 bases). The CDR3 contains 15 residues. Trimming cost V 0 bases and J 0 bases, with 7 bases left between them. Germline lookup yields CDR1 SGDLS and CDR2 YYNGEE. CDR3 nucleotides: TGTGCCAGCAGCGTAGCGGACACCTCTGGAAACACCATATATTTT. Translating it yields CASSVADTSGNTIYF.

This clonotype was seen at least ten times. The chain employs TRBV9 and TRBJ2-7; 7 bases agree with TRBD1. The germline gives CDR1 SGDLS, CDR2 YYNGEE. This CDR3 is built from 14 residues. V shed 0 bases, J shed 2 bases, and the junction held 2 bases outside the gene matches. For the CDR3, the DNA is TGTGCCAGCAGCGTAGAAACAGGGGCCTACGAGCAGTACTTC. Translating it yields CASSVETGAYEQYF.

This clonotype was observed at least ten times. The chain employs TRBV9 and TRBJ1-2; D not resolved. V was trimmed by 0 bases and J by 6 bases, leaving 9 bases between them. This CDR3 has 13 residues. Germline CDR1 and CDR2: SGDLS and YYNGEE. The CDR3 DNA is TGTGCCAGCAGCGTAGGTGGTTCGGATGGCTACACCTTC. The encoded protein is CASSVGGSDGYTF.